These T cell receptor beta chains were read from a single sample in a study of blood T cell repertoires in COVID-19. TCRdb keeps only in-frame clones here, not all; method: immunoSEQ multiplex PCR. The sample lists roughly 250,000 clones; under 85% were seen once. What was sequenced was peripheral blood. These receptors were collected from a woman aged 40 to 49 with active or convalescent COVID-19. The CDR3 runs from the conserved cysteine through the conserved F or W. The D gene is left open where the match is weak. Size is stated for part of the rows, as once, few or many counts, or as a class when the clone is expanded.

length | D | J | size | V | CDR3 | DNA
13 | TRBD1 | TRBJ1-4 | NA | TRBV28 | CASSSKGQEKLFF | TGTGCCAGCAGTTCGAAGGGACAGGAAAAACTGTTTTTT
13 | TRBD1 | TRBJ1-5 | NA | TRBV30 | CAWNRGSNQPQHF | TGTGCCTGGAACAGGGGAAGCAATCAGCCCCAGCATTTT
16 | NA | TRBJ2-7 | NA | TRBV28 | CASSLEVGFSSYEQYF | TGTGCCAGCAGTTTAGAAGTTGGTTTTAGCTCCTACGAGCAGTACTTC
15 | NA | TRBJ1-1 | NA | TRBV28 | CASTPLSTGDTEAFF | TGTGCCAGCACCCCTCTATCGACAGGCGACACTGAAGCTTTCTTT
15 | NA | TRBJ2-3 | NA | TRBV5-1 | CASSLDSGFTDTQYF | TGCGCCAGCAGCTTGGATTCAGGGTTTACAGATACGCAGTATTTT
16 | NA | TRBJ1-1 | NA | TRBV20-1 | CSASGDTRLFVTEAFF | TGCAGTGCTAGTGGGGACACCCGTCTCTTCGTAACTGAAGCTTTCTTT
15 | NA | TRBJ1-5 | NA | TRBV6-4 | CASSDGQGSSQPQHF | TGTGCCAGCAGTGACGGGCAGGGTAGTAGTCAGCCCCAGCATTTT
15 | NA | TRBJ1-6 | many | TRBV2 | CASRDGRGGNSPLHF | TGTGCCAGCAGAGACGGACGAGGAGGGAATTCACCCCTCCACTTT
13 | NA | TRBJ2-3 | NA | TRBV5-1 | CASSLVLADTQYF | TGCGCCAGCAGCTTGGTACTAGCCGATACGCAGTATTTT
16 | TRBD1 | TRBJ2-2 | NA | TRBV9 | CASSETGTVNTGELFF | TGTGCCAGCAGCGAAACCGGGACAGTGAACACCGGGGAGCTGTTTTTT
14 | NA | TRBJ1-2 | NA | TRBV3-1/TRBV3-2 | CASSQGRFNYGYTF | TGTGCCAGCAGCCAAGGGAGGTTTAACTATGGCTACACCTTC
14 | NA | TRBJ1-1 | NA | TRBV6-5 | CASSTQGTGTEAFF | TGTGCCAGCAGTACCCAGGGTACTGGCACTGAAGCTTTCTTT
13 | NA | TRBJ2-7 | NA | TRBV6-2/TRBV6-3 | CASSYGLEGEQYF | TGTGCCAGCAGTTACGGCCTAGAAGGCGAGCAGTACTTC
13 | NA | TRBJ1-1 | NA | TRBV5-4 | CASSFLTGTEAFF | TGTGCCAGCAGCTTCTTAACGGGCACTGAAGCTTTCTTT
16 | TRBD2 | TRBJ2-1 | NA | TRBV4-2 | CASSQVRLAGDNEQFF | TGTGCCAGCAGCCAAGTAAGACTAGCGGGGGACAATGAGCAGTTCTTC
15 | NA | TRBJ1-3 | once | TRBV3-1/TRBV3-2 | CASSDHRAAGNTIYF | TGTGCCAGCAGCGACCACAGGGCTGCTGGAAACACCATATATTTT
14 | NA | TRBJ1-4 | NA | TRBV3-1/TRBV3-2 | CASSKQRDNEKLFF | TGTGCCAGCAGCAAACAGAGAGATAATGAAAAACTGTTTTTT
18 | NA | TRBJ2-2 | NA | TRBV7-9 | CASSLAKATAFSTGELFF | TGTGCCAGCAGCTTAGCGAAGGCGACAGCTTTTTCCACCGGGGAGCTGTTTTTT
15 | NA | TRBJ1-3 | NA | TRBV19 | CASSMSVNSGNTIYF | TGTGCCAGTAGTATGAGCGTCAACTCTGGAAACACCATATATTTT
17 | TRBD2 | TRBJ2-2 | NA | TRBV11-2 | CASSFPRSGTNTGELFF | TGTGCCAGCAGCTTTCCCAGGAGCGGGACGAACACCGGGGAGCTGTTTTTT
17 | TRBD1 | TRBJ1-1 | NA | TRBV3-1/TRBV3-2 | CASSQPRTGGGGTEAFF | TGTGCCAGCAGCCAACCGAGGACAGGGGGCGGGGGCACTGAAGCTTTCTTT
12 | TRBD1 | TRBJ1-1 | NA | TRBV28 | CATTGDRAEAFF | TGTGCCACCACAGGGGATAGGGCTGAAGCTTTCTTT
15 | NA | TRBJ2-4 | NA | TRBV5-5 | CASSLRGLAKNIQYF | TGTGCCAGCAGCTTAAGAGGGCTAGCCAAAAACATTCAGTACTTC
14 | NA | TRBJ1-2 | NA | TRBV4-1 | CASSHPTVSSGYTF | TGCGCCAGCAGCCACCCGACAGTCAGTTCGGGCTACACCTTC
15 | TRBD1 | TRBJ1-5 | NA | TRBV19 | CASTSLGQYNQPQHF | TGTGCCAGTACCTCCCTGGGACAGTACAATCAGCCCCAGCATTTT
15 | TRBD2 | TRBJ2-2 | NA | TRBV19 | CASSRLAGNTGELFF | TGTGCCAGTAGTAGGCTAGCGGGGAACACCGGGGAGCTGTTTTTT
13 | TRBD1 | TRBJ2-7 | NA | TRBV19 | CASSETGGHEQYF | TGTGCCAGTAGTGAGACAGGGGGCCACGAGCAGTACTTC
15 | TRBD1 | TRBJ1-1 | NA | TRBV28 | CASSPQDRGRTEAFF | TGTGCCAGCAGTCCCCAGGACAGGGGGCGAACTGAAGCTTTCTTT
14 | NA | TRBJ1-3 | NA | TRBV30 | CAWEIGGGRNTIYF | TGTGCCTGGGAGATAGGGGGTGGTCGAAACACCATATATTTT
14 | TRBD1 | TRBJ1-2 | NA | TRBV28 | CASSLRDRNYGYTF | TGTGCCAGCAGTCTAAGGGACAGAAACTATGGCTACACCTTC
13 | TRBD1 | TRBJ1-2 | NA | TRBV2 | CASSRTGDHGYTF | TGTGCCAGCAGCCGGACAGGGGATCATGGCTACACCTTC
15 | TRBD2 | TRBJ2-5 | NA | TRBV2 | CASRDGTSGGETQYF | TGTGCCAGCAGAGACGGGACTAGCGGGGGAGAGACCCAGTACTTC
14 | NA | TRBJ1-5 | once | TRBV27 | CASSLTGVYQPQHF | TGTGCCAGCAGTTTAACCGGGGTTTATCAGCCCCAGCATTTT
18 | TRBD1 | TRBJ1-2 | NA | TRBV4-1 | CASSQDYLGQGTNYGYTF | TGCGCCAGCAGCCAAGATTATTTGGGACAGGGCACTAACTATGGCTACACCTTC
13 | NA | TRBJ1-6 | NA | TRBV14 | CASSQHWNSPLHF | TGTGCCAGCAGCCAACACTGGAATTCACCCCTCCACTTT
15 | TRBD1 | TRBJ1-1 | NA | TRBV27 | CASSKLGGMNTEAFF | TGTGCCAGCAGTAAATTAGGGGGCATGAACACTGAAGCTTTCTTT
13 | NA | TRBJ2-2 | NA | TRBV3-1/TRBV3-2 | CASSQVQTGELFF | TGTGCCAGCAGCCAAGTTCAAACCGGGGAGCTGTTTTTT
14 | NA | TRBJ2-1 | NA | TRBV30 | CAWTRGGGLSEQFF | TGTGCCTGGACGCGAGGGGGGGGCTTGAGTGAGCAGTTCTTC
14 | NA | TRBJ1-2 | NA | TRBV3-1/TRBV3-2 | CASSQEGSRSGYTF | TGTGCCAGCAGCCAAGAGGGCTCAAGAAGCGGCTACACCTTC
17 | TRBD2 | TRBJ2-2 | NA | TRBV9 | CASSVGAGVTNTGELFF | TGTGCCAGCAGCGTAGGAGCGGGGGTTACGAACACCGGGGAGCTGTTTTTT
12 | NA | TRBJ1-1 | few | TRBV20-1 | CSASLGAAEAFF | TGCAGTGCTAGTCTAGGGGCTGCTGAAGCTTTCTTT
13 | TRBD1 | TRBJ1-2 | once | TRBV27 | CASSLGQAYGYTF | TGTGCCAGCAGTCTAGGACAGGCATATGGCTACACCTTC
13 | NA | TRBJ2-2 | NA | TRBV6-5 | CASSPGVGGELFF | TGTGCCAGCAGTCCAGGGGTTGGCGGGGAGCTGTTTTTT
15 | NA | TRBJ2-1 | NA | TRBV2 | CASSLGPGGKNEQFF | TGTGCCAGCAGTCTGGGGCCCGGGGGTAAGAATGAGCAGTTCTTC
14 | NA | TRBJ1-5 | few | TRBV10-2 | CASSASASNQPQHF | TGCGCCAGCAGTGCGTCAGCGAGCAATCAGCCCCAGCATTTT
13 | NA | TRBJ1-5 | NA | TRBV7-2 | CASSLVQGQPQHF | TGTGCCAGCAGCTTAGTACAGGGCCAGCCCCAGCATTTT
20 | TRBD2 | TRBJ2-1 | NA | TRBV3-1/TRBV3-2 | CASSQDRPIQRGGWYNEQFF | TGTGCCAGCAGCCAAGACCGCCCTATACAGCGGGGGGGGTGGTACAATGAGCAGTTCTTC
17 | NA | TRBJ1-2 | NA | TRBV28 | CASSPREGDWDRRGYTF | TGTGCCAGCAGTCCACGGGAGGGGGATTGGGATAGGCGTGGCTACACCTTC